What follows are 26 T cell receptor beta chains derived from one specimen sequenced in a study of cytomegalovirus exposure and HLA in healthy donors. PCR used 60 Vbeta primers and 13 Jbeta primers. The table came from immunoSEQ multiplex PCR; TCRdb's copy has only in-frame clones and leaves some out. This table has 150,000 to 200,000 clones, 60% to 80% appearing once. Input material: PBMCs. These TCRs come from a man between 50 and 59 years old in good health and CMV-seropositive.

The gene calls are TRBV7-2 and TRBJ1-1; 7 bases are shared with TRBD1. CDR1 is SGHTA and CDR2 is FQGNSA in the germline V gene. V was clipped by 5 bases and J by 4 bases; unmatched bases: 7. CDR3 length: 14 amino acids. The CDR3 loop is CASSRYRGTTEAFF. In nucleotides, the CDR3 is TGTGCCAGCAGCCGGTACAGGGGAACCACTGAAGCTTTCTTT.

The chain is built from TRBV10-1 and TRBJ1-6, with 7 nucleotides matching TRBD1. After removal of 2 bases from V and 13 bases from J, the junction contained 5 bases not matched to a gene. CDR3 length: 13 amino acids. The germline CDR1 and CDR2 sequences are WNHNN and SYGVQD (reference sequence). CDR3 DNA sequence: TGCGCCAGCAGTGAGAGTCGGACAGGCCCCCTCCACTTT. Translation: CASSESRTGPLHF.

The chain has TRBV10-3 and TRBJ2-1; 8 nucleotides agree with TRBD1. Germline-derived CDR1 and CDR2 are ENHRY and SYGVKD. This CDR3 has 14 residues. Trimming cost V 4 bases and J 7 bases; bases outside gene matches: 6. CDR3 sequence reads: CAISAQGGLNEQFF. CDR3 DNA sequence: TGTGCCATCAGTGCACAGGGGGGCCTGAATGAGCAGTTCTTC.

This rearrangement joins TRBV5-1 to TRBJ1-1, with 8 bases aligning to TRBD1. This CDR3 has 15 amino acids. Trimming at V came to 0 bases and at J to 3 bases, leaving 4 bases not matched to a gene. Germline V CDR1 and CDR2: SGHRS, YFSETQ. CDR3 protein: CASSLGTGWDTEAFF. The CDR3 DNA is TGCGCCAGCAGCTTGGGGACAGGGTGGGACACTGAAGCTTTCTTT.

The chain uses TRBV6-5 and TRBJ1-1; possible D gene TRBD1, 5 bases. V was trimmed by 4 bases and J by 5 bases, leaving 20 bases between them. The CDR3 totals 16 residues. Per the germline V gene, CDR1 is MNHEY and CDR2 is SVGAGI. The CDR3 is CASSLQILTGRTEAFF. The CDR3 bases are TGTGCCAGCAGTTTACAAATACTCACAGGCCGGACTGAAGCTTTCTTT.

The count of this clone is one. V usage is TRBV9 and J usage is TRBJ2-1; 7 bases map to TRBD2. This CDR3 comprises 16 residues. Germline V gives CDR1 SGDLS, CDR2 YYNGEE. The ends lost 0 bases at V and 2 bases at J; junction bases unmatched: 5. CDR3 coding DNA: TGTGCCAGCAGCGTAGAGATGCGGGGGACCTACAATGAGCAGTTCTTC. Protein: CASSVEMRGTYNEQFF.

V and J are TRBV7-2 and TRBJ2-3; 11 bases agree with TRBD2. V was pared by 6 bases and J by 5 bases, with 10 bases of the junction left unmatched. Germline values: CDR1 SGHTA, CDR2 FQGNSA. The length of the CDR3 is 16 residues. This CDR3 is CASSLTSGGGGDTQYF. In DNA form, the CDR3 reads TGTGCCAGCAGTCTCACTAGCGGGGGAGGAGGAGATACGCAGTATTTT.

The V call is TRBV18, the J call TRBJ1-2; D ambiguous. The germline CDR1 and CDR2 sequences are KGHSH and LQKENI. V lost 3 bases and J lost 7, with 21 bases in between. This CDR3 region has 16 residues. The CDR3, as DNA: TGTGCCAGCTCACCGCCGAACCGGGGATTAGAGGGTGGCTACACCTTC. This codes for CASSPPNRGLEGGYTF.

This clone appeared a few times. V usage is TRBV5-4 and J usage is TRBJ2-1; 8 bases agree with TRBD2. Germline-derived CDR1 and CDR2 are SGHNT and YYREEE (reference sequence). The junction had 3 bases not matched to a gene; V was cut back by 2 bases and J by 8 bases. The CDR3 is 13 amino acids. As DNA, the CDR3 is TGTGCCAGCAGCTTCTCCGGGGGGGATGAGCAGTTCTTC. It translates to CASSFSGGDEQFF.

This clone has only a few counts. The V call is TRBV10-3, the J call TRBJ1-1; tentative D call: TRBD1 (5 bases). The germline V gene has CDR1 ENHRY and CDR2 SYGVKD. The CDR3 loop spans 11 amino acids. In DNA form, the CDR3 reads TGTGCTAGCGGGGCGGACACTGAAGCTTTCTTT. Translation: CASGADTEAFF.

The rearrangement joins TRBV29-1 to TRBJ1-2, with D possibly being TRBD1 (5 bases). V was trimmed by 6 bases and J by 8 bases, leaving 16 bases between them. This CDR3 region has 12 residues. In germline, CDR1 is SQVTM, CDR2 ANQGSEA. DNA of the CDR3: TGCAGCGTCCCAGGGCCGGGCCGAGGCTACACCTTC. As protein: CSVPGPGRGYTF.

This chain uses TRBV5-1 with TRBJ2-1, with 9 bases that match TRBD1. The germline V gene has CDR1 SGHRS and CDR2 YFSETQ. Trimming removed 3 bases from V and 3 bases from J; junction bases left unmatched: 4. This CDR3 is built from 15 residues. CDR3 sequence (DNA): TGCGCCAGCAGCTGGGGACAGGGATACTACAATGAGCAGTTCTTC. This gives the protein CASSWGQGYYNEQFF.

The rearrangement uses TRBV10-1 and TRBJ2-1; 13 bases match TRBD2. CDR1 is WNHNN and CDR2 is SYGVQD in the germline V gene (reference sequence). The CDR3 extends over 16 amino acids. V was clipped by 2 bases and J by 5 bases; unmatched bases: 3. CDR3 in DNA: TGCGCCAGCAGTGAGAGACTAGCGGGGGGAAACAATGAGCAGTTCTTC. It translates to CASSERLAGGNNEQFF.

This clone was counted between two and nine times. This chain uses TRBV6-4 with TRBJ1-6; TRBD1 matches at 7 bases. The V and J ends lost 6 bases and 13 bases, in that order; junction bases with no gene match: 9. Per germline, CDR1 MRHNA and CDR2 SNTAGT. The CDR3 extends over 13 amino acids. CDR3 region: CASRGDRGRPLHF. The CDR3 bases are TGTGCCAGCAGGGGGGACAGAGGGCGTCCCCTCCACTTT.

This chain uses TRBV7-9 with TRBJ2-5; TRBD2 matches at 7 bases. The end of the DNA fits TRBJ2-7 better, so the J call may be wrong. Germline CDR1 SEHNR, CDR2 FQNEAQ (reference sequence). The CDR3 length is 15 residues. CDR3 in amino acids: CASSPRGGRGYEQYF. For the CDR3, the DNA is TGTGCCAGCAGCCCTAGGGGAGGGAGAGGATACGAGCAGTACTTC.

The rearrangement links TRBV7-8 to TRBJ1-1, with 9 positions matching TRBD1. Germline values: CDR1 SGHVS, CDR2 FQNEAQ. This CDR3 is 15 amino acids long. J was trimmed by 0 bases and V by 6 bases; bases with no gene match: 5. The CDR3 DNA reads as TGTGCCAGCAGGTCGGGACAGGGATTGAACACTGAAGCTTTCTTT. Translating it yields CASRSGQGLNTEAFF.

This clone was recorded a few times. V is TRBV7-9 and J is TRBJ1-1; 11 nucleotides agree with TRBD1. V shed 5 bases and J 2 bases; nucleotides not matched to a gene: 7. Per the germline V gene, CDR1 is SEHNR and CDR2 is FQNEAQ (reference sequence). The CDR3 is 16 residues long. The CDR3 DNA reads as TGTGCCAGCAGCCCCCGGGGACAGGGGGGCAACACTGAAGCTTTCTTT. Protein sequence: CASSPRGQGGNTEAFF.

In the case of this clone: One end of the junction does not line up with germline, which may come from a read error. Other nucleotide sequences in the sample specify the same CDR3. This chain connects TRBV7-2 to TRBJ1-6; D possibly corresponds to TRBD1 (6 bases). Germline V gene sequence: CDR1 SGHTA, CDR2 FQGNSA. This CDR3 region has 15 residues. The CDR3 DNA follows: TGTGCCAGCAGCTTAGCGGGGGCTCGTAATTCCCCCCTCCACTTT. This gives the protein CASSLAGARNSPLHF.

The gene calls are TRBV19 and TRBJ2-1; 9 bases line up with TRBD2. Germline trimming cut 5 bases from V and 4 bases from J; bases unmatched to any gene: 9. The CDR3 contains 16 residues. Germline-derived CDR1 and CDR2 are LNHDA and SQIVND (reference sequence). CDR3 sequence reads: CASSGYSGGQYNEQFF. In nucleotides, the CDR3 is TGTGCCAGTAGTGGGTATAGCGGGGGCCAGTACAATGAGCAGTTCTTC.

The chain joins TRBV5-4 to TRBJ1-4; D not certain. This CDR3 spans 15 amino acids. V lost 4 bases to trimming and J lost 2 bases, with 12 bases between them. The V gene's germline CDR1 is SGHNT and CDR2 YYREEE (reference sequence). The CDR3 DNA sequence: TGTGCCAGCAGCCGAGGGTTCCCCACTAATGAAAAACTGTTTTTT. Its protein is CASSRGFPTNEKLFF.

The chain uses TRBV11-3 and TRBJ2-7; 11 bases are shared with TRBD2. This CDR3 has 16 amino acids. The germline V gene has CDR1 SGHNT and CDR2 YENEEA. J gave up 6 bases and V 3 bases, and 10 bases lay outside the gene matches. The CDR3: CASSFLAGGQLREQYF. The CDR3 nucleotides read TGTGCCAGCAGCTTTTTAGCGGGGGGGCAGTTGCGCGAGCAGTACTTC.

The V and J genes are TRBV4-3 and TRBJ1-3; no clear D. The CDR3 has 15 residues. Trimming stripped 1 base from V and 3 bases from J, with 10 bases between. The germline V gene encodes CDR1 LGHNA and CDR2 YSLEER. The CDR3 region has the DNA TGCGCCAGCAGCCAAGGGTCCCAGTTTGGAAACACCATATATTTT. Its translation: CASSQGSQFGNTIYF.

The V call is TRBV18, the J call TRBJ2-7; 7 bases agree with TRBD1. CDR1 and CDR2 (germline): KGHSH, LQKENI. The CDR3 runs 17 residues. After removal of 6 bases from V and 2 bases from J, the junction contained 16 bases not matched to a gene. DNA for the CDR3: TGTGCCAGCTCGCCCCTAACCGGGACAGCGAATACCTACGAGCAGTACTTC. Protein: CASSPLTGTANTYEQYF.

J is TRBJ1-4 and V is TRBV6-1, with D possibly TRBD1 on 5 matching bases. CDR1 and CDR2 (germline): MNHNS, SASEGT. The germline V and J ends were trimmed by 2 bases and 7 bases, with 11 bases remaining between them. The CDR3 extends over 14 amino acids. In DNA, the CDR3 is TGTGCCAGCAGTGAAAGCAGGGTGGCTGAAAAACTGTTTTTT. As protein: CASSESRVAEKLFF.

The chain links TRBV19 to TRBJ1-5; weak D call: TRBD1 (5 bases). Trimming left V 3 bases short and J 1 base short, with 7 bases between. CDR3 length: 14 amino acids. CDR1 is LNHDA, CDR2 SQIVND, per germline (reference sequence). Here the CDR3 DNA reads TGTGCCAGTAGTATTAACAGGAGCAATCAGCCCCAGCATTTT. Amino acids: CASSINRSNQPQHF. Full variable domain (remainder filled in from reference TRBV19 and TRBJ1-5): DGGITQSPKYLFRKEGQNVTLSCEQNLNHDAMYWYRQDPGQGLRLIYYSQIVNDFQKGDIAEGYSVSREKKESFPLTVTSAQKNPTAFYLCASSINRSNQPQHFGDGTRLSIL.

Details on this clone: Other DNA sequences within the sample encode an identical CDR3. The rearrangement links TRBV28 to TRBJ2-7, with 8 nucleotides matching TRBD1. CDR1 MDHEN and CDR2 SYDVKM come from the germline V gene. The J segment lost 1 base and the V segment lost 4 bases, leaving 6 bases of the junction unmatched. The CDR3 extends over 15 amino acids. The CDR3 reads CASSSPGQGSYEQYF. The CDR3 DNA sequence: TGTGCCAGCAGTTCGCCCGGACAGGGATCCTACGAGCAGTACTTC.